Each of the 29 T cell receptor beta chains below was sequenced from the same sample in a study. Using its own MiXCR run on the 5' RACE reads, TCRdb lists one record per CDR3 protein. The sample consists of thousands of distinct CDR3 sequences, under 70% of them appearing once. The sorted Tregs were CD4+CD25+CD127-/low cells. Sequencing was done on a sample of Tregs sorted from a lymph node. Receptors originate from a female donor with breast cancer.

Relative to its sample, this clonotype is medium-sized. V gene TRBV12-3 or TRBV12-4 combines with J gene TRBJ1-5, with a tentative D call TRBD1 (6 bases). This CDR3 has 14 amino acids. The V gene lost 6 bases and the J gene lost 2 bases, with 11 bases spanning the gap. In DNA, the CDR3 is TGTGCCAGCAGGTCAGGGGTGGGCAATCAGCCCCAGCATTTT. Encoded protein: CASRSGVGNQPQHF.

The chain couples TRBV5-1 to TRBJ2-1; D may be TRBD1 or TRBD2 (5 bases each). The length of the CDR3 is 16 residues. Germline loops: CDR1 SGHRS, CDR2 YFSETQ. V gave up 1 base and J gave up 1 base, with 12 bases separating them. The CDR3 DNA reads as TGCGCCAGCAGCTTGTTGGGGGTGGTGTCCTACAATGAGCAGTTCTTC. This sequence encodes CASSLLGVVSYNEQFF.

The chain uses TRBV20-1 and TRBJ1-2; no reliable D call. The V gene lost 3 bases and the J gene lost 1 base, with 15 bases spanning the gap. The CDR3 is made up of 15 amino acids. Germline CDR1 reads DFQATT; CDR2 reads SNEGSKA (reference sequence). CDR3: CSASGLGDINYGYTF. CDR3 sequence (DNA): TGCAGTGCTAGCGGGTTAGGAGATATTAACTATGGCTACACCTTC.

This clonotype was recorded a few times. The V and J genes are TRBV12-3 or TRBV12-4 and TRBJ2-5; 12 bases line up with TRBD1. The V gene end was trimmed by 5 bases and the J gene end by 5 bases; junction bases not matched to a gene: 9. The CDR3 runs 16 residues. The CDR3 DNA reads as TGTGCCAGCAGTGCCGGGACAGGGGGCGCGGGGGAGACCCAGTACTTC. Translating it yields CASSAGTGGAGETQYF.

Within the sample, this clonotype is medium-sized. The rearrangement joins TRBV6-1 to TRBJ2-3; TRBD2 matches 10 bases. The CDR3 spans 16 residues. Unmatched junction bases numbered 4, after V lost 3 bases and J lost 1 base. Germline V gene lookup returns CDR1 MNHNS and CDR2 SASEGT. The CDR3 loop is CASSESLAGGTDTQYF. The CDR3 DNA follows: TGTGCCAGCAGTGAGTCCCTAGCGGGAGGCACAGATACGCAGTATTTT.

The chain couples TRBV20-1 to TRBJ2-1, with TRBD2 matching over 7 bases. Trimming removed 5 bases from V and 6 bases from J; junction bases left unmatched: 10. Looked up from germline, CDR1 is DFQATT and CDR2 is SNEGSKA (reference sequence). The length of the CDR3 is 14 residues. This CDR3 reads CSAPAGTTLNEQFF. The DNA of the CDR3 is TGCAGTGCTCCGGCAGGGACTACACTCAATGAGCAGTTCTTC.

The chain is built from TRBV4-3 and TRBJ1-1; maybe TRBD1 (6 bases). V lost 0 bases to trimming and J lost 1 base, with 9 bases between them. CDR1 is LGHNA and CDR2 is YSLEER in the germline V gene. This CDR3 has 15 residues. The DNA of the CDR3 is TGCGCCAGCAGCCAAGAGCACAGGGCGAACACTGAAGCTTTCTTT. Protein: CASSQEHRANTEAFF.

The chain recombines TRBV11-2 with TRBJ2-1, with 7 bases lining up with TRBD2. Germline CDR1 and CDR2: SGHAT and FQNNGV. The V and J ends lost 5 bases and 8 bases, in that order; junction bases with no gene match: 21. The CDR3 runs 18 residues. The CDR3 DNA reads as TGTGCCAGCAGCGATATTAGAGGAACTAGCGAGAGGGCCCATGAGCAGTTCTTC. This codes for CASSDIRGTSERAHEQFF.

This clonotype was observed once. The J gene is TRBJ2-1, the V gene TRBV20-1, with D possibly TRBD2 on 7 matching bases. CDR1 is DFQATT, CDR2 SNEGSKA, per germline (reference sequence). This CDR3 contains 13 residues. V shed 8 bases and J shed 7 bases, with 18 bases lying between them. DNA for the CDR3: TGCAGTCTATCGGGGGGCGTGATGAATGAGCAGTTCTTC. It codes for CSLSGGVMNEQFF.

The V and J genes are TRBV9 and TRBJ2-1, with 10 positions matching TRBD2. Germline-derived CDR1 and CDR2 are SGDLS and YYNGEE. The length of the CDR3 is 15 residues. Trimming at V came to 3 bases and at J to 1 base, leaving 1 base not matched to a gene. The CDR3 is CASSGTSGSYNEQFF. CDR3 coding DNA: TGTGCCAGCAGCGGGACTAGCGGATCCTACAATGAGCAGTTCTTC.

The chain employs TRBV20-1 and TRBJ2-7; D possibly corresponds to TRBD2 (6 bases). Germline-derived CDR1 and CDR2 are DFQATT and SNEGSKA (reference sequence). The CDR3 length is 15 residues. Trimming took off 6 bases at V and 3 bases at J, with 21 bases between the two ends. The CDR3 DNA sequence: TGCAGTGCGAGTGCGCGGGAATTCGCCCTCTACGAGCAGTACTTC. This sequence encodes CSASAREFALYEQYF.

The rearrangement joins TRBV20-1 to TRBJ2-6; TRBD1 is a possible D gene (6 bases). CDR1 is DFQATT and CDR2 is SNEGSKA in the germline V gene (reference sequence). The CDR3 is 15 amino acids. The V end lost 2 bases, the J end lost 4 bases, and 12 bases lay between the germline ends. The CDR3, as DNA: TGCAGTGCTAGACTTTCAGGGGCCGGGGCCAACGTCCTGACTTTC. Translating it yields CSARLSGAGANVLTF.

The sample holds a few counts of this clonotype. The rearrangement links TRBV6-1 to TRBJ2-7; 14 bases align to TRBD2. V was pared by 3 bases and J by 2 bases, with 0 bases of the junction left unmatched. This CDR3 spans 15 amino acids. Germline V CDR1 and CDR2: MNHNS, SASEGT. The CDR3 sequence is CASSEGLAGAYEQYV. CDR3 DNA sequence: TGTGCCAGCAGTGAGGGACTAGCGGGAGCCTACGAGCAGTACGTC.

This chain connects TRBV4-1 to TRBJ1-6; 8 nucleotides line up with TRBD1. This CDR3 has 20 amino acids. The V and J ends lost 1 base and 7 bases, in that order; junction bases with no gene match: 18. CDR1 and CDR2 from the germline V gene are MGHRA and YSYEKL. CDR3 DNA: TGCGCCAGCAGCCAAGTGGCCCGGCAGGGGGCGGGTTTATTCAATTCACCCCTCCACTTT. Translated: CASSQVARQGAGLFNSPLHF.

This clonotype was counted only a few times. The CDR3 coding sequence is TGTGCCAGCAGCTACGGACTAGCGGGAGTAGTCGCGGGGGAGCTGTTTTTT. It codes for CASSYGLAGVVAGELFF. The chain couples TRBV5-6 to TRBJ2-2, with 13 bases identical to TRBD2. The trim removed 3 bases at V and 8 bases at J, leaving 10 bases unmatched. In germline, CDR1 is SGHDT, CDR2 YYEEEE. The CDR3 is made up of 17 amino acids. The variable domain in full, completed from reference TRBV5-6 and TRBJ2-2, reads DAGVTQSPTHLIKTRGQQVTLRCSPKSGHDTVSWYQQALGQGPQFIFQYYEEEERQRGNFPDRFSGHQFPNYSSELNVNALLLGDSALYLCASSYGLAGVVAGELFFGEGSRLTVL.

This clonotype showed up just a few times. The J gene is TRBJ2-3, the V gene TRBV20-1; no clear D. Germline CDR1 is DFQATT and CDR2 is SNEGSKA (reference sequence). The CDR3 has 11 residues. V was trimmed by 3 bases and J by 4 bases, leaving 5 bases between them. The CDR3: CSASAPDTQYF. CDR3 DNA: TGCAGTGCTAGTGCCCCAGATACGCAGTATTTT.

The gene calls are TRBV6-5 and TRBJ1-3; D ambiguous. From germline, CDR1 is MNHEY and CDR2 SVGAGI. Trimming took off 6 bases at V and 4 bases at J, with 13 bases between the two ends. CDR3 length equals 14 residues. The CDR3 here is CASSNGFSGNTIYF. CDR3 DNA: TGTGCCAGCAGCAACGGGTTCTCCGGAAACACCATATATTTT.

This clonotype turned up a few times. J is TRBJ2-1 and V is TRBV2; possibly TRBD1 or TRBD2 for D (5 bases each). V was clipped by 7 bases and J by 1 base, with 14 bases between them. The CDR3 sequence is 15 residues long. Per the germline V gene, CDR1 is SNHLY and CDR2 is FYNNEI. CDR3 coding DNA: TGTGCCAGCATTAGGGACCCGGGGTCCTACAATGAGCAGTTCTTC. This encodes CASIRDPGSYNEQFF.

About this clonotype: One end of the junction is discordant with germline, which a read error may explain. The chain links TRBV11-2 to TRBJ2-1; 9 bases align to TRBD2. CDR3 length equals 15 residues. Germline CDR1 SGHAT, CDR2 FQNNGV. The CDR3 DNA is TGTTCCAGCAGCTTTAGCGGGAGAACCTACAATGAGCAGTTCTTC. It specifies CSSSFSGRTYNEQFF.

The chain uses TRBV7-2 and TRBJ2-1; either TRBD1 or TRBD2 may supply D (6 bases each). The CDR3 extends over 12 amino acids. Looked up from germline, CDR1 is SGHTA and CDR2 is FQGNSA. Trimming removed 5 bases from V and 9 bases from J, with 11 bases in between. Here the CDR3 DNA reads TGTGCCAGCAGCACCGAGGGGGGTGAGCAGTTCTTC. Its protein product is CASSTEGGEQFF.

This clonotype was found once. This CDR3 reads CSATDSGRIGELFF. DNA for the CDR3: TGCAGTGCCACAGATAGCGGGAGGATCGGGGAGCTGTTTTTT. V usage is TRBV20-1 and J usage is TRBJ2-2, with 10 bases lining up with TRBD2. The CDR3 extends over 14 amino acids. V lost 6 bases, J lost 7 bases, and 8 bases stayed unmatched. The V gene's germline CDR1 is DFQATT and CDR2 SNEGSKA (reference sequence).

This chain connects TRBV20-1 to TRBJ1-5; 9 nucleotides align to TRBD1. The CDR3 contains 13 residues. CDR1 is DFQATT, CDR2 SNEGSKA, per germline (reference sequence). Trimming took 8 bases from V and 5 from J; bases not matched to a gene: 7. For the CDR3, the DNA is TGCAGTTTCACAGGGGGCTCTTATCAGCCCCAGCATTTT. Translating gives CSFTGGSYQPQHF.

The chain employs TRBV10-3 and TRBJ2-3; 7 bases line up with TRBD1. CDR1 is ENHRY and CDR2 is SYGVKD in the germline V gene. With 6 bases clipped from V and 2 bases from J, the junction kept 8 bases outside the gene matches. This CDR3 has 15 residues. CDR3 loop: CAIRTDRSNTDTQYF. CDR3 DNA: TGTGCCATCAGGACGGACAGGAGTAACACAGATACGCAGTATTTT.

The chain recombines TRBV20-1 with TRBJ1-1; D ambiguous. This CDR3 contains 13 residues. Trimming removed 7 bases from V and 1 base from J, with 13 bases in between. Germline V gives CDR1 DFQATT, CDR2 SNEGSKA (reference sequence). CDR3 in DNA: TGCAGTGTCCGTGGGAGGTCGAACACTGAAGCTTTCTTT. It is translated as CSVRGRSNTEAFF.

CDR3 coding DNA: TGCGCCAGCAGCTCCGGAGAGAATGAGCAGTACTTC. This sequence encodes CASSSGENEQYF. This chain connects TRBV5-1 to TRBJ2-7; D unresolved. Trimming cost V 3 bases and J 7 bases, with 11 bases left between them. Germline V gives CDR1 SGHRS, CDR2 YFSETQ. The CDR3 has 12 amino acids.

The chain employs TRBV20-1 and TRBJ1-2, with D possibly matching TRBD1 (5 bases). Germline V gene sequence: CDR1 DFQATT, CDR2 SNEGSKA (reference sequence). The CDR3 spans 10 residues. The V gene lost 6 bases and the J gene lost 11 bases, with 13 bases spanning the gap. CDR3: CSAQGTDYTF. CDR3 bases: TGCAGTGCCCAAGGGACGGATTACACCTTC.

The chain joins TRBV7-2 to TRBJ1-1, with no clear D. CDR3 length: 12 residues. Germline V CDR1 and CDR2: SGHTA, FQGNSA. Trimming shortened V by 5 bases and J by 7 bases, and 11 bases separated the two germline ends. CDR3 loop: CASSPTGYEAFF. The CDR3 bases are TGTGCCAGCAGCCCCACGGGATATGAAGCTTTCTTT.

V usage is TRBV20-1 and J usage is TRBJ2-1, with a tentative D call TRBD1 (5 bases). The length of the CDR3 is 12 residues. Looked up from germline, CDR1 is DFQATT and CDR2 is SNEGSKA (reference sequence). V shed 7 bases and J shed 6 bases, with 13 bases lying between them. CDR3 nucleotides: TGCAGTGGGACACCGGTTGGCAATGAGCAGTTCTTC. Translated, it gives CSGTPVGNEQFF.

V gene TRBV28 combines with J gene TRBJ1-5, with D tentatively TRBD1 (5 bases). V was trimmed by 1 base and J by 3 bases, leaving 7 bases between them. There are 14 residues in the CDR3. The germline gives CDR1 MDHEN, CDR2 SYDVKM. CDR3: CASSLSGPNQPQHF. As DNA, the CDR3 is TGTGCCAGCAGTTTATCAGGGCCCAATCAGCCCCAGCATTTT.